Below, one TCR beta chain is given with its context. Its antigen is still unknown. This entry is derived from a study of T cell repertoires in cytomegalovirus infection. Study-wide results and limits: The ex vivo response was dominated by HLA-C-restricted CMV-specific TCR beta clonotypes.

TCRdb analysed the reads with MiXCR anew, one entry per CDR3 protein. In the table there are about 400,000 distinct CDR3 sequences, around 18% of which are singletons. Specimen: PBMCs. The receptor's source is a human donor in good health (CMV status not recorded). Some clones in this sample may be carry-over from other donors' samples.

CDR3 region: CASSPHPGLAGGTGANVLTF. The DNA of the CDR3 is TGTGCCAGCAGTCCCCACCCGGGACTAGCGGGAGGCACTGGGGCCAACGTCCTGACTTTC. The rearrangement links TRBV12-3 or TRBV12-4 to TRBJ2-6; 15 positions match TRBD2. V shed 5 bases, J shed 2 bases, and the junction held 10 bases outside the gene matches. The CDR3 has 20 amino acids.